This TCR beta chain was documented in a study of cytomegalovirus exposure and HLA in healthy donors. Study findings and constraints: Prior analysis indicated that the majority of TCR beta V segments exhibited productivity approximately 87% or approximately 30% of the time. A later analysis, which compared TCR beta chains of equal frequency, found the HLA-associated ones more clonally expanded. There was a cluster of highly shared sequence variants that was likely a sequencing artifact.

Participants comprised healthy donors of bone marrow. The PCR employed 60 Vbeta primers together with 13 Jbeta primers. TCRdb's table, derived via immunoSEQ multiplex PCR, lists solely in-frame clones and lacks some. This table holds approximately 110,000 clones, 74% found once. This CDR3 region has 13 residues. V lost 5 bases, J lost 6 bases, and 9 bases stayed unmatched. The germline V gene has CDR1 SQVTM and CDR2 ANQGSEA. A single count supports this clone. The target antigen is unknown. The rearrangement uses TRBV29-1 and TRBJ1-2, with 7 nucleotides matching TRBD1. The sequencing input was PBMCs. The sequence derives from a woman in her fifties or sixties in good health and CMV-seropositive. CDR3 in DNA: TGCAGCGTTCTACAGACAGGGACCCATGGCTACACCTTC. Protein: CSVLQTGTHGYTF.